This TCR beta chain was captured by sequencing in a study of T cell responses to AZD1222 COVID-19 vaccine. For this clone: Its antigen remains unidentified.

The V gene's germline CDR1 is LNHDA and CDR2 SQIVND (reference sequence). The J segment lost 1 base and the V segment lost 1 base, leaving 7 bases of the junction unmatched. This CDR3 has 16 amino acids. Study-wide results and limits: Reports indicate that nearly half of spike-specific TCRs are directed at unmutated variant regions.

Sequencing used immunoSEQ multiplex PCR; TCRdb keeps in-frame clones, though not all of them. The sample lists some 150,000 clones; around 92% were seen once. This chain uses TRBV19 with TRBJ2-7, with 7 bases lining up with TRBD1. The sequences come from peripheral blood, collected on day 0 of AZD1222 vaccination. The TCR originated in an adult in good health. DNA of the CDR3: TGTGCCAGTAGTATAGCTCCCGGGACAGTTTCCTACGAGCAGTACTTC. It codes for CASSIAPGTVSYEQYF.